Listed below are T cell receptor beta chains from one sample, sequenced in a study of cytotoxic CD8 clonotypes in ibrutinib-treated CLL. Profiling relied on immunoSEQ multiplex PCR, and the TCRdb table lists in-frame clones only, not all of them. The sample shows tens of thousands of clones, about half of them seen only once. The sample here was PBMCs, taken after 12 months of ibrutinib treatment. All receptors come from a human donor with chronic lymphocytic leukemia. Both conserved end residues are trimmed from each CDR3.

V	J	CDR3
TRBV19	TRBJ1-2	ASSIRDSNYGYT
TRBV7-8	TRBJ2-1	ASSLWAGSGNEQF
TRBV5-1	TRBJ2-2	ASSPDRLANTGELF
TRBV5-1	TRBJ1-2	ASSLAGQNYGYT
TRBV14	TRBJ2-3	ASRLAAGDTQY
TRBV14	TRBJ1-1	ASSPVHKGHAF
TRBV19	TRBJ1-2	ASSIVGGRGYT
TRBV28	TRBJ1-5	ASSSTTGRGQPQH
TRBV14	TRBJ1-6	ASSQSLLRANSPLH
TRBV9	TRBJ2-1	ASTPNPGLAANEQF
TRBV25-1	TRBJ2-1	ASSDSPGTSRDNEQF
TRBV7-7	TRBJ2-7	ASSLGRKLAGIYEQY
TRBV9	TRBJ1-6	ASSAMTGVNSPLH
TRBV11-2	TRBJ2-3	ASSFPATDTQY
TRBV28	TRBJ2-7	ASRTAGGRYEQY